One and the same sample provided the 18 T cell receptor beta chains below, sequenced in a study of T cell responses to AZD1222 COVID-19 vaccine. TCRdb's table, derived via immunoSEQ multiplex PCR, lists solely in-frame clones and lacks some. The sample yields just over 80,000 clones, about nine tenths seen once. The sequences come from peripheral blood, collected on day 0 of AZD1222 vaccination. The source of these receptors is an adult in good health.

Comment on this clone: Germline and junction disagree at one end, which may indicate a read error. The gene calls are TRBV2 and TRBJ1-2; no definite D call. Germline V gene sequence: CDR1 SNHLY, CDR2 FYNNEI. This CDR3 has 13 residues. This CDR3 is CASSEARFETPAF. CDR3 coding DNA: TGTGCCAGCAGTGAAGCGCGATTCGAGACACCTGCCTTC. Looking up the rest from reference TRBV2 and TRBJ1-2 gives the full variable domain: EPEVTQTPSHQVTQMGQEVILRCVPISNHLYFYWYRQILGQKVEFLVSFYNNEISEKSEIFDDQFSVERPDGSNFTLKIRSTKLEDSAMYFCASSEARFETPAFGSGTRLTVV.

This sequence joins TRBV28 and TRBJ1-2; D unresolved. V lost 5 bases and J 6 bases, leaving 19 bases between the germline ends. From germline, CDR1 is MDHEN and CDR2 SYDVKM. This CDR3 contains 15 residues. CDR3 DNA sequence: TGTGCCAGCAGTGCGCGGACCCATCTTGACAATGGCTACACCTTC. Amino acids: CASSARTHLDNGYTF.

The rearrangement links TRBV25-1 to TRBJ2-3, with D perhaps given as TRBD1 or TRBD2 (5 bases each). From germline, CDR1 is MGHDK and CDR2 SYGVNS. There are 15 residues in the CDR3. V was shortened by 3 bases and J by 2 bases, with 12 bases between the two germline ends. The CDR3 DNA sequence: TGTGCCAGCAGTGACTTTGGGACCTACACAGATACGCAGTATTTT. It codes for CASSDFGTYTDTQYF.

The CDR3 spells CASSIRPNYGYTF. CDR3 DNA sequence: TGTGCCAGTAGTATACGACCGAACTATGGCTACACCTTC. V is TRBV19 and J is TRBJ1-2; D is unresolved. V gave up 2 bases and J gave up 2 bases, with 6 bases separating them. Germline V gene lookup returns CDR1 LNHDA and CDR2 SQIVND (reference sequence). The CDR3 sequence is 13 residues long.

CDR3: CASSYPGGVTEAFF. CDR3 coding DNA: TGTGCCAGCAGTTACCCAGGGGGGGTCACTGAAGCTTTCTTT. The chain joins TRBV6-9 to TRBJ1-1; 7 positions agree with TRBD1. The CDR3 loop spans 14 amino acids. V trimming: 3 bases; J trimming: 4 bases; junction bases outside the gene matches: 5. In germline, CDR1 is MNHGY, CDR2 SVAAGI.

Regarding this clone: Sequence at one end of the junction differs from germline and may be a read error. DNA for the CDR3: TGTGCCGGCAGCTTAGTCCCAACTGCTACAGGGGGGCATGAAGCTTTCTTT. It yields the protein CAGSLVPTATGGHEAFF. The chain is built from TRBV7-2 and TRBJ1-1; 8 bases fit TRBD1. Germline lookup yields CDR1 SGHTA and CDR2 FQGNSA. There are 17 residues in the CDR3.

The chain couples TRBV4-1 to TRBJ2-7, with 8 nucleotides matching TRBD2. The CDR3 runs 15 residues. Germline assignment: CDR1 MGHRA and CDR2 YSYEKL. After removal of 6 bases from V and 2 bases from J, the junction contained 9 bases not matched to a gene. CDR3: CASSSERGFPYEQYF. In DNA, the CDR3 is TGCGCCAGCAGTAGCGAGCGGGGGTTCCCCTACGAGCAGTACTTC.

This clone has just one count. The chain combines TRBV30 with TRBJ2-5, with TRBD1 matching 11 bases. V lost 5 bases and J lost 5; bases outside the gene matches: 4. The CDR3 contains 13 residues. The germline V gene encodes CDR1 GTSNPN and CDR2 SVGIG (reference sequence). The CDR3 is CAWGDRGLETQYF. The CDR3 DNA sequence: TGTGCCTGGGGGGACAGGGGGTTGGAGACCCAGTACTTC.

The CDR3 here is CASSFVEFYGYTF. DNA for the CDR3: TGTGCCAGCAGCTTTGTTGAGTTCTATGGCTACACCTTC. The V and J genes are TRBV7-2 and TRBJ1-2, with no clear D. Germline-derived CDR1 and CDR2 are SGHTA and FQGNSA. Trimming left V 3 bases short and J 4 bases short, with 9 bases between. The CDR3 has 13 residues.

V usage is TRBV2 and J usage is TRBJ2-3; perhaps D is TRBD1 or TRBD2 (5 bases each). CDR1 is SNHLY, CDR2 FYNNEI, per germline. V lost 4 bases and J lost 3, with 14 bases in between. The CDR3 sequence is 15 residues long. The CDR3 DNA reads TGTGCCAGCAGTGTCTCGGGAAAGGGGACAGATACGCAGTATTTT. Translating it yields CASSVSGKGTDTQYF.

The rearrangement links TRBV15 to TRBJ1-5; D ambiguous. V was cut by 5 bases and J by 2 bases, with 10 bases left in between. The CDR3 spans 14 residues. Germline V lookup: CDR1 LNHNV, CDR2 YYDKDF (reference sequence). The chain's CDR3 is CATSLDGGNQPQHF. The CDR3 DNA sequence: TGTGCCACCAGCCTAGACGGAGGCAATCAGCCCCAGCATTTT.

The chain carries TRBV10-3 and TRBJ1-1; a weak D match, TRBD1 (6 bases). The CDR3 totals 15 residues. V gave up 2 bases and J gave up 5 bases, with 15 bases separating them. Germline V gives CDR1 ENHRY, CDR2 SYGVKD. In nucleotides, the CDR3 is TGTGCCATCAGTGAGCCCTTTAGGGGGAAGACTGAAGCTTTCTTT. Translated: CAISEPFRGKTEAFF.

This chain uses TRBV4-1 with TRBJ1-5, with TRBD1 matching 7 bases. Germline CDR1 and CDR2: MGHRA and YSYEKL. This CDR3 comprises 14 residues. The V and J ends lost 4 bases and 9 bases, in that order; junction bases with no gene match: 9. The CDR3 spells CASSPDRARGPQHF. The CDR3 nucleotides are TGCGCCAGCAGCCCCGACAGGGCCCGGGGGCCCCAGCATTTT.

V is TRBV7-3 and J is TRBJ2-1; 7 nucleotides match TRBD1. V lost 5 bases to trimming and J lost 3 bases; unmatched junction nucleotides: 1. CDR1 and CDR2 (germline): SGHTA, FQGTGA. The CDR3 contains 13 residues. The CDR3 DNA reads TGTGCCAGCAGCCCAGGGGGCTACAATGAGCAGTTCTTC. This codes for CASSPGGYNEQFF.

The count of this clone is one. The rearrangement links TRBV2 to TRBJ2-5; a weak D match, TRBD2 (6 bases). V lost 0 bases and J lost 2, with 7 bases in between. Germline V CDR1 and CDR2: SNHLY, FYNNEI. The CDR3 length is 14 residues. This CDR3 reads CASSEAGLQETQYF. The CDR3 coding sequence is TGTGCCAGCAGTGAAGCGGGACTGCAAGAGACCCAGTACTTC.

In nucleotides, the CDR3 is TGTGCCAGCCGGAACAGCCTCAATCAGCCCCAGCATTTT. Its translation: CASRNSLNQPQHF. The chain has TRBV6-5 and TRBJ1-5; D remains unclear. The CDR3 is made up of 13 amino acids. V lost 8 bases and J lost 3, with 11 bases in between. In germline, CDR1 is MNHEY, CDR2 SVGAGI.

V gene TRBV5-1 combines with J gene TRBJ1-1, with TRBD1 matching over 7 bases. Germline V gives CDR1 SGHRS, CDR2 YFSETQ. The CDR3 runs 13 residues. With 3 bases clipped from V and 7 bases from J, the junction kept 6 bases outside the gene matches. Written as DNA, the CDR3 is TGCGCCAGCAGCTCATCGACAGGGAATGAAGCTTTCTTT. It encodes CASSSSTGNEAFF.

The CDR3 bases are TGTGCCAGTTTATCAGGGAACTATGGCTACACCTTC. Its translation: CASLSGNYGYTF. This chain uses TRBV28 with TRBJ1-2; TRBD1 might be the D (5 bases). V gave up 9 bases and J gave up 2 bases, with 10 bases separating them. The CDR3 is 12 amino acids. Per the germline V gene, CDR1 is MDHEN and CDR2 is SYDVKM.